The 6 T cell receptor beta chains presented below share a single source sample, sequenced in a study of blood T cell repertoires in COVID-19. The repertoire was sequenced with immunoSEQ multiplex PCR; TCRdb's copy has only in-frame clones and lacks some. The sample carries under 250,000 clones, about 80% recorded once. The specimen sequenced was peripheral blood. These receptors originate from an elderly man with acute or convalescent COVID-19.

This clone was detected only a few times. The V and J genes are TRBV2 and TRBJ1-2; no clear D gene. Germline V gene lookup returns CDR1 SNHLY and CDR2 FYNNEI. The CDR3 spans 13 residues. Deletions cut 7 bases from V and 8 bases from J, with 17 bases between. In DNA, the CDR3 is TGTGCCAGCATCGAGGCTCGGAGTAGCGGCTACACCTTC. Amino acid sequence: CASIEARSSGYTF.

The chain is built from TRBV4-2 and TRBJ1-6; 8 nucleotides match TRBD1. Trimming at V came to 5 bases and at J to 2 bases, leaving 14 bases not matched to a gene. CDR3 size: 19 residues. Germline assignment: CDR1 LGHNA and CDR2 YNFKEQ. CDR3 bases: TGTGCCAGCAGCTTCCCCAGGGGGCCGGAATGGGCCTATAATTCACCCCTCCACTTT. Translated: CASSFPRGPEWAYNSPLHF.

The CDR3 is CASNHGQGPYEQYF. The DNA of the CDR3 is TGTGCCAGTAACCACGGACAGGGCCCCTACGAGCAGTACTTC. The chain carries TRBV19 and TRBJ2-7; 8 bases are a match to TRBD1. The germline V gene has CDR1 LNHDA and CDR2 SQIVND (reference sequence). The CDR3 loop spans 14 amino acids. J was trimmed by 2 bases and V by 7 bases; bases with no gene match: 7.

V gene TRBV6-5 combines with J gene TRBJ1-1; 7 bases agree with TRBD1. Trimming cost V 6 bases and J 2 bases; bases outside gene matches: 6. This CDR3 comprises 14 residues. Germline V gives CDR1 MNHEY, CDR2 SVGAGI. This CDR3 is CASSEGDRNTEAFF. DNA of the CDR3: TGTGCCAGCAGCGAGGGGGACAGAAACACTGAAGCTTTCTTT.

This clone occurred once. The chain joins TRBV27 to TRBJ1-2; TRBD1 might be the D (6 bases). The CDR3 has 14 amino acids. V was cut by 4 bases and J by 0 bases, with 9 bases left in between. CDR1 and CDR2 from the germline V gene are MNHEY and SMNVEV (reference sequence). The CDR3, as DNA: TGTGCCAGCAGTTATCAGGGGCCTAACTATGGCTACACCTTC. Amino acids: CASSYQGPNYGYTF.

Here the CDR3 DNA reads TGTGCCAGCAGCCCCACAGGGGGCGCCAACTATGGCTACACCTTC. This encodes CASSPTGGANYGYTF. This chain connects TRBV7-9 to TRBJ1-2, with 9 bases fitting TRBD1. There are 15 residues in the CDR3. The germline V gene encodes CDR1 SEHNR and CDR2 FQNEAQ (reference sequence). V shed 5 bases and J 2 bases; nucleotides not matched to a gene: 6.